These 4 T cell receptor beta chains originate from one sample sequenced in a study of blood T cell repertoires in COVID-19. Repertoires were generated with immunoSEQ multiplex PCR, while TCRdb's copy carries only in-frame clones and drops some. The table records 130,000 to 150,000 clones, roughly 86% of them present only once. Sequencing was carried out using peripheral blood. The receptor set was obtained from a man between 65 and 85 years old with acute or convalescent COVID-19.

This clone was observed once. This sequence joins TRBV24-1 and TRBJ2-1; 12 bases agree with TRBD2. The CDR3 spans 17 residues. In germline, CDR1 is KGHDR, CDR2 SFDVKD. Trimming took 3 bases from V and 3 from J; bases not matched to a gene: 5. DNA for the CDR3: TGTGCCACCAGTGATAGACTAGCGGGAGACATCTACAATGAGCAGTTCTTC. Translating it yields CATSDRLAGDIYNEQFF.

The V and J genes are TRBV7-9 and TRBJ1-3, with a possible D match to TRBD1 (5 bases). Per germline, CDR1 SEHNR and CDR2 FQNEAQ (reference sequence). The germline V and J ends were trimmed by 1 base and 0 bases, with 10 bases remaining between them. The CDR3 runs to 16 residues. The CDR3 sequence is CASSLGQPYSGNTIYF. CDR3 nucleotides: TGTGCCAGCAGCTTAGGACAGCCATACTCTGGAAACACCATATATTTT.

The chain recombines TRBV18 with TRBJ2-3, with D possibly being TRBD2 (6 bases). V lost 3 bases and J lost 1, with 8 bases in between. CDR1 is KGHSH, CDR2 LQKENI, per germline. This CDR3 is built from 14 residues. The DNA of the CDR3 is TGTGCCAGCTCACCGCCGGGGGGCACAGATACGCAGTATTTT. Its translation is CASSPPGGTDTQYF.

V and J are TRBV27 and TRBJ1-5, with 12 nucleotides matching TRBD1. Trimming cost V 2 bases and J 1 base; bases outside gene matches: 18. Germline values: CDR1 MNHEY, CDR2 SMNVEV (reference sequence). The CDR3 sequence is 22 residues long. The CDR3 DNA follows: TGTGCCAGCAGTTTAAGGGCCCCAACCGGGACAGGGGGCTTTTTCAGCAATCAGCCCCAGCATTTT. Translation: CASSLRAPTGTGGFFSNQPQHF.